This record concerns one T cell receptor beta chain sequence. Its target is unknown. One end of the junction does not line up with germline, which may come from a read error. These data are taken from a study of blood T cells in healthy people across ages. For the second PCR, which ran for 7 to 11 cycles, a sample-barcoded 5' primer and a J-beta primer mix were used. Template switching added a 12-random-nucleotide identifier to every cDNA molecule. From the 5' RACE reads, TCRdb called clonotypes with MiXCR, one entry per CDR3 protein. The sample consists of hundreds of thousands of distinct CDR3 sequences, 25% to 30% of them appearing once. Study-wide findings and caveats: Naive T cell percentage by flow cytometry tracked strongly with beta diversity.

Sequenced material: blood. The receptor's source is an elderly woman in good health.

The CDR3 protein is CTSGQEQGGYYEQYF. Here the CDR3 DNA reads TGCACCAGCGGCCAAGAACAGGGTGGGTACTACGAGCAGTACTTC. The J gene is TRBJ2-7, the V gene TRBV4-3; D possibly corresponds to TRBD1 (6 bases). The germline V gene encodes CDR1 LGHNA and CDR2 YSLEER. The CDR3 contains 15 residues.